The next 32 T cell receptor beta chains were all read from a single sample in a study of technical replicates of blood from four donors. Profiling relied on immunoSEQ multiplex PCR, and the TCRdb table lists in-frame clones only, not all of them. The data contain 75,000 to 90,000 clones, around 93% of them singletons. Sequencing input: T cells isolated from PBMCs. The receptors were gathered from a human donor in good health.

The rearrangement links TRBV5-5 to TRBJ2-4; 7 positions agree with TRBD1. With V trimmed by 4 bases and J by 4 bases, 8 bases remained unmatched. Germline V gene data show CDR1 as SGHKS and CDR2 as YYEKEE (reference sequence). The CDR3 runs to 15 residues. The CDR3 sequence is CASSPPWTGKNIQYF. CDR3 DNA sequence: TGTGCCAGCAGCCCCCCCTGGACAGGTAAAAACATTCAGTACTTC.

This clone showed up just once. This CDR3 is CASSFGISGRDQETQYF. The CDR3 region has the DNA TGTGCCAGCAGCTTTGGTATTAGCGGGAGAGATCAAGAGACCCAGTACTTC. The chain carries TRBV11-2 and TRBJ2-5; 9 positions agree with TRBD2. Germline V gives CDR1 SGHAT, CDR2 FQNNGV. The CDR3 contains 17 residues. Trimming cost V 3 bases and J 2 bases; bases outside gene matches: 10.

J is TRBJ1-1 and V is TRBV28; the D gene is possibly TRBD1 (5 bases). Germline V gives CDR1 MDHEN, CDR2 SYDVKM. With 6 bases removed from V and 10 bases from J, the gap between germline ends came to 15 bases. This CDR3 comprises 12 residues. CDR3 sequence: CASSYAGLGAFF. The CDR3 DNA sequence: TGTGCCAGCAGCTACGCAGGGTTGGGAGCTTTCTTT.

The CDR3 reads CASSLGTGFRTEAFF. The CDR3 DNA reads TGTGCCAGCAGTTTAGGAACAGGTTTCCGGACTGAAGCTTTCTTT. The chain employs TRBV27 and TRBJ1-1, with a possible D match to TRBD1 (5 bases). The germline V gene encodes CDR1 MNHEY and CDR2 SMNVEV (reference sequence). This CDR3 comprises 15 residues. Trimming removed 2 bases from V and 5 bases from J, with 15 bases in between.

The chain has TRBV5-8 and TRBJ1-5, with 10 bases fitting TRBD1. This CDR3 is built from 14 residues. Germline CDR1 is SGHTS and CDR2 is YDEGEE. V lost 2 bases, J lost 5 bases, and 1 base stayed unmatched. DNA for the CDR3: TGTGCCAGCAGCTTTGGACAGGGGGATCAGCCCCAGCATTTT. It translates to CASSFGQGDQPQHF.

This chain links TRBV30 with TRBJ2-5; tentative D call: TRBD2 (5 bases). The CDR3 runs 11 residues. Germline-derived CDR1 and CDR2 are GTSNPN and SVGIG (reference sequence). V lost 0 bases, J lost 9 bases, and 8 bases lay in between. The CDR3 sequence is CAWSVGVAQYF. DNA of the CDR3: TGTGCCTGGAGTGTGGGAGTAGCCCAGTACTTC.

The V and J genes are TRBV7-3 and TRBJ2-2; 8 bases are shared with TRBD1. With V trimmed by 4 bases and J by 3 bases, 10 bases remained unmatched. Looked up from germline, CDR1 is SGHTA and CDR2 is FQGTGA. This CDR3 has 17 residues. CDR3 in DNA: TGTGCCAGCAGCTCACAACCGGGACAGGTCCACACCGGGGAGCTGTTTTTT. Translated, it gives CASSSQPGQVHTGELFF.

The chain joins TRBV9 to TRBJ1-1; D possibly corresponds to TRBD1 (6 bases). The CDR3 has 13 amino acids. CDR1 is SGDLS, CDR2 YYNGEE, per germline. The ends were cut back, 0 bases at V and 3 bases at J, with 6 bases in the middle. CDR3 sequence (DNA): TGTGCCAGCAGCGTAGAGGGGGACACTGAAGCTTTCTTT. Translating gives CASSVEGDTEAFF.

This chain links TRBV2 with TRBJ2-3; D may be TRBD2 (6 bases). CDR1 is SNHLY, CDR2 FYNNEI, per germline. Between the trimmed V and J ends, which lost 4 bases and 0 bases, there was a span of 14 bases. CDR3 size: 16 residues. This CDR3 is CASSAELAVSTDTQYF. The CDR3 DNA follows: TGTGCCAGCAGTGCAGAATTAGCGGTTAGCACAGATACGCAGTATTTT.

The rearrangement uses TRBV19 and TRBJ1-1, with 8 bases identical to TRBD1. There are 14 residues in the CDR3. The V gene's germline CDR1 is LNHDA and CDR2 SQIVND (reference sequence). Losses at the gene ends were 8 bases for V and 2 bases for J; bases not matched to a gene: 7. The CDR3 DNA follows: TGTGCCAGTGGGGCCGGGACAGGAAACACTGAAGCTTTCTTT. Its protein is CASGAGTGNTEAFF.

The CDR3 region has the DNA TGCGCCAGCAGCCAAGAGGCCACAGACCTAATCTCCTACGAGCAGTACTTC. Translating gives CASSQEATDLISYEQYF. J is TRBJ2-7 and V is TRBV4-1; D is unclear. The V end lost 0 bases, the J end lost 0 bases, and 15 bases lay between the germline ends. CDR3 size: 17 residues. Germline V lookup: CDR1 MGHRA, CDR2 YSYEKL.

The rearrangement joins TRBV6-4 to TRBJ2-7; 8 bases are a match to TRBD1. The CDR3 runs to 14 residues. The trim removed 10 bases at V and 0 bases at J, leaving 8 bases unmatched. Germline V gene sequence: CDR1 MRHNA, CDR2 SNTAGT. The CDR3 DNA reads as TGTGCCACCATAAGGGACAGGATCTCCTACGAGCAGTACTTC. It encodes CATIRDRISYEQYF.

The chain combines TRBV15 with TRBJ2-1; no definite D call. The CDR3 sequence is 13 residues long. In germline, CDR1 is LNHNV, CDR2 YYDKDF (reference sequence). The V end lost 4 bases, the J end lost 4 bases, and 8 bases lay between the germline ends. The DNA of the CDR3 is TGTGCCACCAGCATATCACAATACAATGAGCAGTTCTTC. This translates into CATSISQYNEQFF.

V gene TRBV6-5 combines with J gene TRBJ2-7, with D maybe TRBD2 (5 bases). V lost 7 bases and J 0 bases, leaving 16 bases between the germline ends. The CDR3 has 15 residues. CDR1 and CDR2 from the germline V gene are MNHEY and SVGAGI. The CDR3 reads CASTLSSGISYEQYF. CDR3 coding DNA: TGTGCCAGCACCTTATCTTCGGGGATCTCCTACGAGCAGTACTTC.

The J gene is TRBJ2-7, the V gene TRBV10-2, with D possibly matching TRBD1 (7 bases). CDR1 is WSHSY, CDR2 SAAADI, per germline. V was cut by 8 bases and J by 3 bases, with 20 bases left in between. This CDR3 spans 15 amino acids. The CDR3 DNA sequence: TGCGCCAGCCTAACTAGCCCGGGACAGAACTACGAGCAGTACTTC. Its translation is CASLTSPGQNYEQYF.

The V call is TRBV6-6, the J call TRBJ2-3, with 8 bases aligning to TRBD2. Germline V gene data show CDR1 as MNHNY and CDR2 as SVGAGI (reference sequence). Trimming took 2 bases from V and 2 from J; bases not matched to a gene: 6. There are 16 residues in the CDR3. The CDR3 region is CASSYPERENTDTQYF. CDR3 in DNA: TGTGCCAGCAGTTACCCCGAGCGGGAGAACACAGATACGCAGTATTTT.

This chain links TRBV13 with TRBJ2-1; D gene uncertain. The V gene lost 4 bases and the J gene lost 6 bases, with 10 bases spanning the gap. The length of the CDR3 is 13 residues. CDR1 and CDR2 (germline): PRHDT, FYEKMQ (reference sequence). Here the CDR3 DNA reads TGTGCCAGCAGCTACCTCTTAGCCAATGAGCAGTTCTTC. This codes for CASSYLLANEQFF.

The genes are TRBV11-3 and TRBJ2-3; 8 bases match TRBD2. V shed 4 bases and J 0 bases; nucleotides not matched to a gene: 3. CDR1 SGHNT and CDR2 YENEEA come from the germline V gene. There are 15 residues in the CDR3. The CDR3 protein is CASSSRGGSTDTQYF. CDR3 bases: TGTGCCAGCAGCTCCCGGGGGGGTAGCACAGATACGCAGTATTTT.

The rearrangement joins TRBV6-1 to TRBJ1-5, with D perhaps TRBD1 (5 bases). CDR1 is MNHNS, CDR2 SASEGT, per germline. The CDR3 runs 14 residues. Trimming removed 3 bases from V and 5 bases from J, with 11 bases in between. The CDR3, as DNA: TGTGCCAGCAGTGAGTCTGGGGGGGATCAGCCCCAGCATTTT. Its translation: CASSESGGDQPQHF.

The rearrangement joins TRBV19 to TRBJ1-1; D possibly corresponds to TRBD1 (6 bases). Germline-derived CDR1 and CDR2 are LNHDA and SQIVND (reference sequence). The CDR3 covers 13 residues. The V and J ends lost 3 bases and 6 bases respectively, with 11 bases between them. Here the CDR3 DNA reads TGTGCCAGTAGTATGAGGGGGAGCGCTGAAGCTTTCTTT. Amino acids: CASSMRGSAEAFF.

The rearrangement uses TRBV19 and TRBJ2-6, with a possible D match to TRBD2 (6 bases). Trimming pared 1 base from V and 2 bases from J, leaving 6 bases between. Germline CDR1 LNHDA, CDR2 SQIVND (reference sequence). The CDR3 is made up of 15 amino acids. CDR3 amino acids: CASSIGGAGANVLTF. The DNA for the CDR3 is TGTGCCAGTAGTATAGGGGGGGCTGGGGCCAACGTCCTGACTTTC.

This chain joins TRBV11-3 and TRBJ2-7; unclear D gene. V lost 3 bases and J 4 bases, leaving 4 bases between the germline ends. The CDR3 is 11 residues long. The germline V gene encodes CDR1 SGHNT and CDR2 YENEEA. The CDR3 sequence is CASSFLYEQYF. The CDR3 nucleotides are TGTGCCAGCAGCTTCTTATACGAGCAGTACTTC.

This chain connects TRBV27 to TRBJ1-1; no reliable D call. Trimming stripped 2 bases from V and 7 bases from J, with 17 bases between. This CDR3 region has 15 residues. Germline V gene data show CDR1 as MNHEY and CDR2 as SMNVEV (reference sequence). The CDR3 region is CASSLTPAASFEAFF. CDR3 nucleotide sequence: TGTGCCAGCAGTTTAACCCCCGCGGCCAGCTTTGAAGCTTTCTTT.

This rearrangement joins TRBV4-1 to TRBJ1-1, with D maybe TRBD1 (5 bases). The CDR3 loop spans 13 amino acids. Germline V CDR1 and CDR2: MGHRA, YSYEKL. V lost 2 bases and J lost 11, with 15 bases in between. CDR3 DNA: TGCGCCAGCAGCCAATTGCGGGGCGGGGAGGCTTTCTTT. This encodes CASSQLRGGEAFF.

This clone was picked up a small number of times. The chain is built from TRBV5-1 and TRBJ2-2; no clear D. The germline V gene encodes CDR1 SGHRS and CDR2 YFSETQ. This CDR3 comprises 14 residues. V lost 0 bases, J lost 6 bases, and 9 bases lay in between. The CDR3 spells CASSLDAVAGELFF. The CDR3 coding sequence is TGCGCCAGCAGCTTGGATGCGGTCGCCGGGGAGCTGTTTTTT.

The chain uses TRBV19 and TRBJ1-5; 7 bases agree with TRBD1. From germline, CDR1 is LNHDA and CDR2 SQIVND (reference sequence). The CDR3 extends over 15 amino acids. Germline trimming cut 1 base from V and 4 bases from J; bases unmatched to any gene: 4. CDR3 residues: CASSIVQGLNQPQHF. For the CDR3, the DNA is TGTGCCAGTAGTATAGTACAGGGGTTGAATCAGCCCCAGCATTTT.

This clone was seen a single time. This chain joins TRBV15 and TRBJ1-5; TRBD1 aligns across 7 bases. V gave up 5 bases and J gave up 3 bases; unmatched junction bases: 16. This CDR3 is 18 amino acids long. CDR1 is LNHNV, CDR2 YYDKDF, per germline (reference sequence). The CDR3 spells CATSLTLGTARFNQPQHF. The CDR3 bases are TGTGCCACCAGCCTTACCTTAGGGACAGCAAGATTCAATCAGCCCCAGCATTTT.

DNA for the CDR3: TGCGCCAGCAGCCAGGGACTAGCGGCAACATTTACGCCGAACACCGGGGAGCTGTTTTTT. This encodes CASSQGLAATFTPNTGELFF. This chain connects TRBV5-1 to TRBJ2-2, with TRBD2 matching 11 bases. This CDR3 contains 20 residues. Germline assignment: CDR1 SGHRS and CDR2 YFSETQ. J was trimmed by 0 bases and V by 4 bases; bases with no gene match: 14.

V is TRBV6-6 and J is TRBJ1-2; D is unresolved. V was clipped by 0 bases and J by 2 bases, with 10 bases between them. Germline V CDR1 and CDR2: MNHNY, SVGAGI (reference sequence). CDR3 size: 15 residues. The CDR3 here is CASSYSSSVNYGYTF. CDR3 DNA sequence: TGTGCCAGCAGTTACTCGTCGTCGGTGAACTATGGCTACACCTTC.

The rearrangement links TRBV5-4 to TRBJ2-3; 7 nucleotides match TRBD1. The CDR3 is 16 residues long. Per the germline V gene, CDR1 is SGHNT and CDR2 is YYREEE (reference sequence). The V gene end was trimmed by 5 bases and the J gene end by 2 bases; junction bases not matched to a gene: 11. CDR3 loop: CASRRDSQSFTDTQYF. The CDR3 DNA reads TGTGCCAGCAGACGGGACAGCCAATCTTTCACAGATACGCAGTATTTT.

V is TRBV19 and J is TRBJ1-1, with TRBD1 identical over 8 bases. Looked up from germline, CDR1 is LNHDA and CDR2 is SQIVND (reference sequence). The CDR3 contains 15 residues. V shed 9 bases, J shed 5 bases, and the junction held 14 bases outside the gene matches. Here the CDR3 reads CASSPGTGMGTEAFF. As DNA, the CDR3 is TGTGCCAGCAGTCCCGGGACAGGTATGGGGACTGAAGCTTTCTTT.

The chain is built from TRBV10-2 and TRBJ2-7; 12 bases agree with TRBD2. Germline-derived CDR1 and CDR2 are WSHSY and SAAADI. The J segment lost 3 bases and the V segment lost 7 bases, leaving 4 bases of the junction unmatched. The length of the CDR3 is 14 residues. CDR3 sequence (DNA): TGCGCCAGCACCGGGACTAGCGGGTTCTACGAGCAGTACTTC. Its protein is CASTGTSGFYEQYF.